This passage covers 6 T cell receptor beta chains from one sample sequenced in a study of T cells in Graves' hyperthyroidism and ophthalmopathy. TCR beta CDR3 regions were amplified from RNA transcripts. Researchers ran a first-round RT-PCR on the TCR CDR3 using the HTBI primer set. Each CDR3 protein gets one entry after TCRdb re-called the multiplex PCR reads with MiXCR. The sample yields about 260,000 distinct CDR3 sequences, 25% to 30% seen once. The source material was blood. These receptors came from a man in his forties with Graves' hyperthyroidism that later progressed to Graves' ophthalmopathy.

This clonotype was seen many times. The chain carries TRBV2 and TRBJ2-7; D not certain. This CDR3 is 12 amino acids long. With 4 bases removed from V and 1 base from J, the gap between germline ends came to 5 bases. Germline lookup yields CDR1 SNHLY and CDR2 FYNNEI. The CDR3 reads CASSVQSYEQYF. In DNA form, the CDR3 reads TGTGCCAGCAGTGTGCAGTCCTACGAGCAGTACTTC.

This clonotype was picked up many times. The genes are TRBV3-1 and TRBJ1-1; tentative D call: TRBD1 (5 bases). The CDR3 covers 12 residues. Trimming removed 6 bases from V and 7 bases from J, with 12 bases in between. CDR1 is LGHDT, CDR2 YNNKEL, per germline (reference sequence). The CDR3 nucleotides are TGTGCCAGCAGATCACTCCAGGGTGAAGCTTTCTTT. Translation: CASRSLQGEAFF.

This clonotype was counted at least ten times. V is TRBV12-3 or TRBV12-4 and J is TRBJ2-7; the match to TRBD2 covers 8 bases. This CDR3 is built from 14 residues. Germline trimming cut 6 bases from V and 1 base from J; bases unmatched to any gene: 5. The CDR3 spells CASRYSGASYEQYF. The DNA for the CDR3 is TGTGCCAGCAGGTATAGCGGGGCATCCTACGAGCAGTACTTC.

This chain links TRBV6-5 with TRBJ2-2, with a weak D call TRBD2 (6 bases). CDR3 length: 15 amino acids. V shed 4 bases and J shed 5 bases, with 14 bases lying between them. The germline V gene encodes CDR1 MNHEY and CDR2 SVGAGI. CDR3 protein: CASSSDGRGTGELFF. The CDR3 coding sequence is TGTGCCAGCAGTTCGGACGGGAGAGGGACCGGGGAGCTGTTTTTT.

This clonotype occurred many times. The rearrangement links TRBV7-2 to TRBJ1-2; unclear D gene. Trimming left V 1 base short and J 3 bases short, with 15 bases between. The CDR3 length is 16 residues. Germline V lookup: CDR1 SGHTA, CDR2 FQGNSA. CDR3 in amino acids: CASSLGAARGDYGYTF. CDR3 in DNA: TGTGCCAGCAGCTTAGGCGCAGCGCGGGGAGACTATGGCTACACCTTC.

This chain joins TRBV6-1 and TRBJ2-7; 7 positions match TRBD1. In germline, CDR1 is MNHNS, CDR2 SASEGT. The CDR3 loop spans 17 amino acids. V was pared by 5 bases and J by 0 bases, with 13 bases of the junction left unmatched. The CDR3 DNA reads TGTGCCAGCAGTAGGAACAATCCGGGACAGAGCTCCTACGAGCAGTACTTC. As protein: CASSRNNPGQSSYEQYF.